A single sample gave rise to the 10 T cell receptor beta chains below, sequenced in a study of OX40 agonist ivuxolimab in advanced cancers. Produced via immunoSEQ multiplex PCR; TCRdb's table is partial and in-frame only. The sample has more than 9,000 clones, around 80% seen once. Sample: CD4+ or CD8+ T cells sorted from blood, taken in a trial of the OX40 agonist ivuxolimab. The receptors originated from an adult with an advanced solid tumor such as melanoma, head and neck, liver or kidney cancer.

This clone was counted between two and nine times. The same CDR3 can be traced to other DNA sequences in this sample. The gene calls are TRBV29-1 and TRBJ1-2; D is uncertain. This CDR3 has 12 residues. CDR1 SQVTM and CDR2 ANQGSEA come from the germline V gene. V was pared by 1 base and J by 8 bases, with 11 bases between. CDR3 residues: CSVEVVGWGYTF. The CDR3 region has the DNA TGCAGCGTTGAAGTCGTGGGCTGGGGCTACACCTTC. The whole variable domain, filled in from reference TRBV29-1 and TRBJ1-2, reads SAVISQKPSRDICQRGTSLTIQCQVDSQVTMMFWYRQQPGQSLTLIATANQGSEATYESGFVIDKFPISRPNLTFSTLTVSNMSPEDSSIYLCSVEVVGWGYTFGSGTRLTVV.

The rearrangement uses TRBV4-2 and TRBJ2-4; TRBD2 agrees at 8 bases. Germline V gene data show CDR1 as LGHNA and CDR2 as YNFKEQ. CDR3 length: 15 amino acids. V was pared by 1 base and J by 8 bases, with 7 bases of the junction left unmatched. In nucleotides, the CDR3 is TGTGCCAGCAGCCAAGCGGGACTAGTGGGAGACATTCAGTACTTC. Residues: CASSQAGLVGDIQYF.

V is TRBV5-4 and J is TRBJ2-1; D unclear. The CDR3 consists of 13 residues. Germline V gene sequence: CDR1 SGHNT, CDR2 YYREEE (reference sequence). V lost 4 bases to trimming and J lost 5 bases, with 10 bases between them. The CDR3 protein is CASSAIENNEQFF. For the CDR3, the DNA is TGTGCCAGCAGCGCTATTGAGAACAATGAGCAGTTCTTC.

This clone was observed once. The chain uses TRBV2 and TRBJ2-7; TRBD2 matches at 13 bases. This CDR3 region has 14 residues. Germline CDR1 and CDR2: SNHLY and FYNNEI. V shed 6 bases, J shed 6 bases, and the junction held 5 bases outside the gene matches. The CDR3 DNA reads as TGTGCCAGCAGGGGGACTAGCGGGAAGGGCGAGCAGTACTTC. This sequence encodes CASRGTSGKGEQYF. Combining the CDR3 with reference TRBV2 and TRBJ2-7 gives the whole variable domain EPEVTQTPSHQVTQMGQEVILRCVPISNHLYFYWYRQILGQKVEFLVSFYNNEISEKSEIFDDQFSVERPDGSNFTLKIRSTKLEDSAMYFCASRGTSGKGEQYFGPGTRLTVT.

The genes are TRBV7-9 and TRBJ1-1; 8 bases align to TRBD1. V dropped 5 bases and J dropped 3; count of bases not matched to a gene: 8. The CDR3 runs 15 residues. Per the germline V gene, CDR1 is SEHNR and CDR2 is FQNEAQ (reference sequence). The CDR3 nucleotides are TGTGCCAGCAGCCTAGGACAGGGCCTCTACACTGAAGCTTTCTTT. Translation gives CASSLGQGLYTEAFF.

This clone has only one observation. The chain carries TRBV18 and TRBJ1-1, with D hard to call. This CDR3 is 12 amino acids long. The ends were cut back, 7 bases at V and 4 bases at J, with 10 bases in the middle. Looked up from germline, CDR1 is KGHSH and CDR2 is LQKENI. For the CDR3, the DNA is TGTGCCAGCTGGAGAGGGCCCACTGAAGCTTTCTTT. It yields the protein CASWRGPTEAFF.

This clone was picked up one time. The gene calls are TRBV7-2 and TRBJ1-3; 12 positions match TRBD1. Trimming took 5 bases from V and 2 from J; bases not matched to a gene: 4. Germline V gene lookup returns CDR1 SGHTA and CDR2 FQGNSA. This CDR3 is built from 16 residues. The CDR3 nucleotides read TGTGCCAGCAGCATCCGGGACAGGGGGCCTGGAAACACCATATATTTT. Its protein product is CASSIRDRGPGNTIYF.

This chain connects TRBV20-1 to TRBJ1-6; D unresolved. Germline CDR1 DFQATT, CDR2 SNEGSKA (reference sequence). The CDR3 runs 11 residues. V lost 5 bases and J 9 bases, leaving 8 bases between the germline ends. CDR3 DNA sequence: TGCAGTGCTCCAAGTGGTTCACCCCTCCACTTT. Its translation is CSAPSGSPLHF.

This clone is labeled as medium-sized. The rearrangement links TRBV12-5 to TRBJ2-7, with TRBD2 as a possible D gene (5 bases). Germline CDR1 LGHNT, CDR2 FRNRAP. The CDR3 has 16 residues. Trimming removed 1 base at V and 3 bases at J, with 16 bases between. CDR3 sequence reads: CASGLATTLRDYEQYF. The DNA for the CDR3 is TGTGCTAGTGGTTTGGCGACTACCCTCCGGGACTACGAGCAGTACTTC.

The gene calls are TRBV6-5 and TRBJ1-2, with TRBD1 as a possible D gene (6 bases). V was cut by 2 bases and J by 7 bases, with 14 bases left in between. This CDR3 has 14 amino acids. The germline CDR1 and CDR2 sequences are MNHEY and SVGAGI. The CDR3 DNA sequence: TGTGCCAGCAGTTACGGGCAGGGGCTCAGTGGCTACACCTTC. Translation: CASSYGQGLSGYTF.